Presented here are 13 T cell receptor beta chains from one specimen sequenced in a study of T cell responses to AZD1222 COVID-19 vaccine. The repertoire was sequenced with immunoSEQ multiplex PCR; TCRdb's copy has only in-frame clones and lacks some. Here the sample spans some 120,000 clones, approximately 85% being singletons. The sequencing used peripheral blood, collected 28 days after the second AZD1222 dose. Source of these receptors: an adult who received the AZD1222 COVID-19 vaccine.

The chain links TRBV27 to TRBJ1-6; possibly TRBD1 for D (5 bases). CDR1 and CDR2 (germline): MNHEY, SMNVEV (reference sequence). The V end was cut by 6 bases, the J end by 3 bases, with 12 bases between. The CDR3 sequence is 15 residues long. Here the CDR3 DNA reads TGTGCCAGCAGGCCGGGGACCGGCTATAATTCACCCCTCCACTTT. This translates into CASRPGTGYNSPLHF.

This rearrangement joins TRBV3-1 (or the pseudogene TRBV3-2) to TRBJ2-2; D may be TRBD1 or TRBD2 (5 bases each). This CDR3 contains 16 residues. Germline V CDR1 and CDR2: LGHDT, YNNKEL (reference sequence). V was clipped by 4 bases and J by 4 bases, with 16 bases between them. The CDR3 loop reads CASSPGDLYGTGELFF. The CDR3, as DNA: TGTGCCAGCAGCCCCGGGGACCTCTACGGCACCGGGGAGCTGTTTTTT.

The chain has TRBV5-4 and TRBJ1-2; D remains unclear. This CDR3 is built from 16 residues. Germline-derived CDR1 and CDR2 are SGHNT and YYREEE (reference sequence). Trimming cost V 4 bases and J 3 bases, with 19 bases left between them. The CDR3: CASSSPFVPIDYGYTF. DNA of the CDR3: TGTGCCAGCAGCAGCCCTTTCGTCCCCATCGACTATGGCTACACCTTC.

V usage is TRBV12-3 or TRBV12-4 and J usage is TRBJ2-3; D call uncertain. The V end lost 6 bases, the J end lost 7 bases, and 11 bases lay between the germline ends. The CDR3 is 12 residues long. The CDR3 reads CASSLSDYTQYF. The CDR3 DNA reads as TGTGCCAGCAGCTTGTCAGACTATACGCAGTATTTT.

This chain uses TRBV4-1 with TRBJ2-7, with 8 bases lining up with TRBD1. CDR3 length: 14 residues. V gave up 2 bases and J gave up 3 bases; unmatched junction bases: 3. CDR1 is MGHRA and CDR2 is YSYEKL in the germline V gene. Here the CDR3 reads CASSQTGGDYEQYF. The DNA for the CDR3 is TGCGCCAGCAGCCAAACAGGGGGTGACTACGAGCAGTACTTC.

This clone has only one observation. The chain links TRBV2 to TRBJ1-2; 7 nucleotides line up with TRBD1. The length of the CDR3 is 12 residues. Germline CDR1 and CDR2: SNHLY and FYNNEI. The J segment lost 4 bases and the V segment lost 8 bases, leaving 4 bases of the junction unmatched. CDR3 nucleotides: TGTGCCAGCGGACAGGCAGCCTATGGCTACACCTTC. Encoded protein: CASGQAAYGYTF.

The CDR3 sequence: CASSSSYQGAGFQFNEKLFF. CDR3 sequence (DNA): TGTGCCAGTAGCTCCTCTTACCAGGGGGCCGGGTTCCAATTTAATGAAAAACTGTTTTTT. The chain couples TRBV19 to TRBJ1-4; 8 nucleotides line up with TRBD1. Trimming at V came to 6 bases and at J to 4 bases, leaving 22 bases not matched to a gene. The CDR3 is made up of 20 amino acids. Germline V gives CDR1 LNHDA, CDR2 SQIVND (reference sequence).

This rearrangement joins TRBV4-1 to TRBJ2-2, with TRBD2 identical over 9 bases. The length of the CDR3 is 17 residues. The V gene's germline CDR1 is MGHRA and CDR2 YSYEKL. V was clipped by 2 bases and J by 4 bases; unmatched bases: 8. The CDR3 loop is CASSQITGLATTGELFF. The CDR3 DNA sequence: TGCGCCAGCAGCCAAATCACGGGACTAGCTACCACCGGGGAGCTGTTTTTT.

This clone was seen a handful of times. V usage is TRBV5-1 and J usage is TRBJ1-1; tentatively, D is TRBD1 (5 bases). Trimming pared 0 bases from V and 4 bases from J, leaving 16 bases between. Germline CDR1 SGHRS, CDR2 YFSETQ. The CDR3 loop spans 16 amino acids. CDR3 nucleotides: TGCGCCAGCAGCTTGGATCGGGGGGACGCCGCCACTGAAGCTTTCTTT. It translates to CASSLDRGDAATEAFF.

CDR3 sequence (DNA): TGTGCCACCAGTGACTCGACCCTAGGACCCTATGGCTACACCTTC. It encodes CATSDSTLGPYGYTF. The rearrangement joins TRBV24-1 to TRBJ1-2; no definite D call. The V end lost 4 bases, the J end lost 4 bases, and 15 bases lay between the germline ends. Germline lookup yields CDR1 KGHDR and CDR2 SFDVKD. This CDR3 is 15 amino acids long.

This chain uses TRBV5-1 with TRBJ1-2; TRBD1 matches at 7 bases. After removal of 1 base from V and 0 bases from J, the junction contained 9 bases not matched to a gene. The length of the CDR3 is 17 residues. The V gene's germline CDR1 is SGHRS and CDR2 YFSETQ. CDR3 residues: CASSLSGQRTSNYGYTF. The CDR3 DNA follows: TGCGCCAGCAGCTTGTCGGGACAGCGAACATCTAACTATGGCTACACCTTC.

This sequence joins TRBV7-2 and TRBJ2-1; 7 nucleotides line up with TRBD2. The CDR3 is 15 residues long. The J segment lost 4 bases and the V segment lost 4 bases, leaving 7 bases of the junction unmatched. The V gene's germline CDR1 is SGHTA and CDR2 FQGNSA. CDR3 residues: CASSSGGGSYNEQFF. The CDR3 bases are TGTGCCAGCAGCTCGGGGGGAGGGTCGTACAATGAGCAGTTCTTC. Together with reference TRBV7-2 and TRBJ2-1, the CDR3 gives the full variable domain: GAGVSQSPSNKVTEKGKDVELRCDPISGHTALYWYRQSLGQGLEFLIYFQGNSAPDKSGLPSDRFSAERTGGSVSTLTIQRTQQEDSAVYLCASSSGGGSYNEQFFGPGTRLTVL.

This clone came up a few times. The V call is TRBV6-5, the J call TRBJ1-2; no reliable D call. The CDR3 sequence is 15 residues long. The germline CDR1 and CDR2 sequences are MNHEY and SVGAGI. Trimming took 0 bases from V and 4 from J, leaving 12 bases between them. The CDR3 DNA reads TGTGCCAGCAGTTACTCGTTTCAGGAGGGCTATGGCTACACCTTC. This codes for CASSYSFQEGYGYTF.